The next 32 T cell receptor beta chains were all read from a single sample in a study of T cell responses to AZD1222 COVID-19 vaccine. The method was immunoSEQ multiplex PCR; TCRdb's version includes in-frame clones alone and lacks a portion of them. The sample yields approximately 90,000 clones, about 89% seen once. Here the sequenced sample was peripheral blood, taken 28 days after the second AZD1222 dose. All receptors derive from an adult who received the AZD1222 COVID-19 vaccine.

The CDR3 is CASSPTTGDFGAFF. Here the CDR3 DNA reads TGTGCCAGCTCACCAACGACAGGAGACTTTGGAGCTTTCTTT. The chain is built from TRBV18 and TRBJ1-1; maybe TRBD1 (6 bases). CDR1 is KGHSH and CDR2 is LQKENI in the germline V gene. Trimming took 2 bases from V and 10 from J, leaving 17 bases between them. This CDR3 is 14 amino acids long.

The chain employs TRBV19 and TRBJ1-1; D remains ambiguous. CDR3 length: 15 amino acids. Per germline, CDR1 LNHDA and CDR2 SQIVND (reference sequence). Trimming shortened V by 4 bases and J by 5 bases, and 17 bases separated the two germline ends. CDR3 region: CASSREDTRVTEAFF. As DNA, the CDR3 is TGTGCCAGTAGTAGAGAAGACACCCGAGTGACTGAAGCTTTCTTT. The full variable domain, in which reference TRBV19 and TRBJ1-1 provide the parts outside the CDR3, is DGGITQSPKYLFRKEGQNVTLSCEQNLNHDAMYWYRQDPGQGLRLIYYSQIVNDFQKGDIAEGYSVSREKKESFPLTVTSAQKNPTAFYLCASSREDTRVTEAFFGQGTRLTVV.

J is TRBJ2-2 and V is TRBV5-4, with a possible D match to TRBD1 (5 bases). V was trimmed by 0 bases and J by 0 bases, leaving 6 bases between them. Germline CDR1 reads SGHNT; CDR2 reads YYREEE (reference sequence). CDR3 length: 15 amino acids. The CDR3 region has the DNA TGTGCCAGCAGCTTGGAGGGGCCGAACACCGGGGAGCTGTTTTTT. It encodes CASSLEGPNTGELFF.

This chain uses TRBV6-2 or TRBV6-3 with TRBJ1-4; D may be TRBD1 (5 bases). From germline, CDR1 is MNHEY and CDR2 SVGEGT. V lost 5 bases, J lost 4 bases, and 17 bases lay in between. The CDR3 runs to 16 residues. CDR3 loop: CASSRTGRQFNEKLFF. CDR3 nucleotide sequence: TGTGCCAGCAGTAGGACGGGAAGACAGTTTAATGAAAAACTGTTTTTT.

V is TRBV11-2 and J is TRBJ1-1; perhaps TRBD1 as D (5 bases). V lost 8 bases, J lost 5 bases, and 15 bases lay in between. CDR3 length: 13 amino acids. CDR1 and CDR2 (germline): SGHAT, FQNNGV. The CDR3 here is CASLRGGRTEAFF. CDR3 DNA: TGTGCCAGCTTGAGGGGAGGGAGAACTGAAGCTTTCTTT. Full variable domain (missing parts from reference TRBV11-2 and TRBJ1-1): EAGVAQSPRYKIIEKRQSVAFWCNPISGHATLYWYQQILGQGPKLLIQFQNNGVVDDSQLPKDRFSAERLKGVDSTLKIQPAKLEDSAVYLCASLRGGRTEAFFGQGTRLTVV.

This clone was detected a few times. This sequence joins TRBV2 and TRBJ1-6; D is undetermined. From germline, CDR1 is SNHLY and CDR2 FYNNEI. Trimming stripped 3 bases from V and 5 bases from J, with 5 bases between. The CDR3 covers 13 residues. CDR3 loop: CASSEENNSPLHF. DNA for the CDR3: TGTGCCAGCAGTGAGGAAAATAATTCACCCCTCCACTTT.

This chain connects TRBV3-1 (or the pseudogene TRBV3-2) to TRBJ2-7; D remains unclear. The V gene's germline CDR1 is LGHDT and CDR2 YNNKEL (reference sequence). With 4 bases removed from V and 4 bases from J, the gap between germline ends came to 11 bases. This CDR3 is 13 amino acids long. CDR3 DNA sequence: TGTGCCAGCAGCCGTCCTGGGCCATACGAGCAGTACTTC. It encodes CASSRPGPYEQYF.

The rearrangement joins TRBV11-2 to TRBJ1-2, with D hard to call. This CDR3 has 13 amino acids. Germline-derived CDR1 and CDR2 are SGHAT and FQNNGV. V was clipped by 0 bases and J by 8 bases, with 10 bases between them. The CDR3 is CASSLEPQGGYTF. The CDR3 nucleotides read TGTGCCAGCAGCTTAGAACCGCAAGGAGGCTACACCTTC.

The chain has TRBV2 and TRBJ1-2, with D uncertain. The CDR3 consists of 15 residues. V was pared by 6 bases and J by 4 bases, with 18 bases between. Germline-derived CDR1 and CDR2 are SNHLY and FYNNEI. CDR3 in DNA: TGTGCCAGCAGGAGCACTCTCCTACGCTCCTATGGCTACACCTTC. Its translation is CASRSTLLRSYGYTF.

This clone was observed once. The J gene is TRBJ2-7, the V gene TRBV27; the D gene is possibly TRBD1 (5 bases). V lost 1 base, J lost 0 bases, and 7 bases lay in between. Looked up from germline, CDR1 is MNHEY and CDR2 is SMNVEV (reference sequence). There are 14 residues in the CDR3. The CDR3 spells CASSLWGGSYEQYF. Here the CDR3 DNA reads TGTGCCAGCAGTTTATGGGGCGGCTCCTACGAGCAGTACTTC.

This chain uses TRBV5-4 with TRBJ1-1; D not certain. Trimming pared 1 base from V and 1 base from J, leaving 8 bases between. The CDR3 totals 14 residues. Germline V lookup: CDR1 SGHNT, CDR2 YYREEE (reference sequence). The CDR3 here is CASSLFTKNTEAFF. The DNA for the CDR3 is TGTGCCAGCAGCTTGTTCACAAAGAACACTGAAGCTTTCTTT.

CDR3: CSAVREETQYF. For the CDR3, the DNA is TGCAGTGCGGTTAGGGAAGAGACCCAGTACTTC. This chain joins TRBV20-1 and TRBJ2-5, with no clear D. Germline V gives CDR1 DFQATT, CDR2 SNEGSKA (reference sequence). This CDR3 comprises 11 residues. Trimming removed 6 bases from V and 3 bases from J, with 8 bases in between.

Only one count was recorded for this clone. The rearrangement joins TRBV12-3 or TRBV12-4 to TRBJ2-3; D unclear. The CDR3 is made up of 13 amino acids. V was shortened by 6 bases and J by 3 bases, with 10 bases between the two germline ends. CDR3 coding DNA: TGTGCCAGCAGGGTTAGGACGACAGATACGCAGTATTTT. This gives the protein CASRVRTTDTQYF.

This clone was counted a few times. The V and J genes are TRBV19 and TRBJ1-1; D possibly corresponds to TRBD1 (6 bases). This CDR3 is 16 amino acids long. The V end lost 6 bases, the J end lost 0 bases, and 17 bases lay between the germline ends. Germline V gene lookup returns CDR1 LNHDA and CDR2 SQIVND (reference sequence). This chain's CDR3 is CASSDTGIKMNTEAFF. The CDR3 region has the DNA TGTGCCAGTAGCGACACAGGGATTAAGATGAACACTGAAGCTTTCTTT.

This rearrangement joins TRBV27 to TRBJ2-1; maybe TRBD2 (6 bases). Trimming pared 5 bases from V and 0 bases from J, leaving 11 bases between. Germline values: CDR1 MNHEY, CDR2 SMNVEV (reference sequence). The CDR3 is 15 amino acids. The CDR3 loop reads CASSRGSSSYNEQFF. The CDR3 region has the DNA TGTGCCAGCAGTCGGGGGTCTAGCTCCTACAATGAGCAGTTCTTC.

V and J are TRBV5-1 and TRBJ1-1; D might be TRBD1 (6 bases). CDR1 and CDR2 (germline): SGHRS, YFSETQ. V lost 0 bases and J lost 5, with 14 bases in between. This CDR3 has 15 amino acids. Here the CDR3 DNA reads TGCGCCAGCAGCTTGGTGGCAGGGGAGTGGACTGAAGCTTTCTTT. As protein: CASSLVAGEWTEAFF.

In the case of this clone: The same CDR3 is also encoded by other DNA sequences in this sample. The rearrangement uses TRBV7-2 and TRBJ2-7, with 8 bases that match TRBD2. The CDR3 loop spans 15 amino acids. V shed 1 base, J shed 1 base, and the junction held 3 bases outside the gene matches. The germline V gene has CDR1 SGHTA and CDR2 FQGNSA. The CDR3 sequence is CASSLGGGGSYEQYF. The CDR3 DNA reads as TGTGCCAGCAGCTTAGGGGGCGGGGGGTCCTACGAGCAGTACTTC.

The chain joins TRBV19 to TRBJ1-3; D gene ambiguous. In germline, CDR1 is LNHDA, CDR2 SQIVND (reference sequence). V dropped 2 bases and J dropped 4 bases, with 9 bases sitting between them. This CDR3 is built from 14 residues. CDR3 amino acids: CASSIQFSGNTIYF. DNA for the CDR3: TGTGCCAGTAGTATACAGTTCTCAGGAAACACCATATATTTT.

This clone occurred once. This chain joins TRBV11-2 and TRBJ1-6; D gene uncertain. This CDR3 has 15 amino acids. Germline lookup yields CDR1 SGHAT and CDR2 FQNNGV. Trimming took off 0 bases at V and 8 bases at J, with 11 bases between the two ends. The CDR3 DNA follows: TGTGCCAGCAGCTTAGATCCCGGCGGGCATTCACCCCTCCACTTT. Translation gives CASSLDPGGHSPLHF.

The rearrangement uses TRBV7-3 and TRBJ1-3, with 8 bases fitting TRBD1. This CDR3 comprises 16 residues. Looked up from germline, CDR1 is SGHTA and CDR2 is FQGTGA. V trimming: 5 bases; J trimming: 3 bases; junction bases outside the gene matches: 9. This CDR3 reads CASSPRQGSGGNTIYF. CDR3 coding DNA: TGTGCCAGCAGCCCGAGACAGGGGTCAGGTGGAAACACCATATATTTT.

The V call is TRBV7-9, the J call TRBJ1-3; perhaps TRBD1 as D (5 bases). The CDR3 extends over 15 amino acids. V lost 5 bases, J lost 0 bases, and 11 bases lay in between. Germline V lookup: CDR1 SEHNR, CDR2 FQNEAQ (reference sequence). The CDR3 loop is CASSPTGYSGNTIYF. The CDR3, as DNA: TGTGCCAGCAGCCCTACAGGCTACTCTGGAAACACCATATATTTT.

This rearrangement joins TRBV19 to TRBJ1-5; TRBD1 might be the D (5 bases). Germline-derived CDR1 and CDR2 are LNHDA and SQIVND (reference sequence). The CDR3 covers 15 residues. Deletions cut 2 bases from V and 5 bases from J, with 13 bases between. The CDR3 region is CASSIQGFTDQPQHF. CDR3 nucleotide sequence: TGTGCCAGTAGTATACAGGGTTTCACGGATCAGCCCCAGCATTTT.

CDR3 residues: CASSPGTRDFSTNEKLFF. The DNA for the CDR3 is TGTGCCAGCAGTCCCGGGACCAGAGATTTTTCAACTAATGAAAAACTGTTTTTT. The chain employs TRBV7-9 and TRBJ1-4, with a possible D match to TRBD1 (5 bases). Germline V lookup: CDR1 SEHNR, CDR2 FQNEAQ (reference sequence). Trimming took 6 bases from V and 0 from J, leaving 20 bases between them. This CDR3 has 18 amino acids.

This chain connects TRBV28 to TRBJ2-7; D not certain. Germline CDR1 is MDHEN and CDR2 is SYDVKM. Trimming removed 3 bases at V and 6 bases at J, with 9 bases between. CDR3 length: 12 residues. The CDR3 spells CASSLSGFEQYF. The DNA for the CDR3 is TGTGCCAGCAGTTTGTCTGGTTTCGAGCAGTACTTC.

The chain has TRBV6-5 and TRBJ1-3, with D possibly TRBD1 on 5 matching bases. The CDR3 is made up of 14 amino acids. The V end was cut by 9 bases, the J end by 3 bases, with 15 bases between. From germline, CDR1 is MNHEY and CDR2 SVGAGI. The CDR3 nucleotides read TGTGCCAGTAAAAATGGGGCCGGTGGAAACACCATATATTTT. Translated: CASKNGAGGNTIYF.

CDR3 sequence: CASSNRGYSNQPQHF. The CDR3 nucleotides are TGTGCCAGTAGTAACAGGGGTTATAGCAATCAGCCCCAGCATTTT. V gene TRBV19 combines with J gene TRBJ1-5; 7 bases are shared with TRBD1. V lost 4 bases, J lost 0 bases, and 3 bases stayed unmatched. In germline, CDR1 is LNHDA, CDR2 SQIVND (reference sequence). The CDR3 extends over 15 amino acids.

The chain combines TRBV24-1 with TRBJ2-3, with a tentative D call TRBD2 (5 bases). The CDR3 is 16 amino acids. Germline values: CDR1 KGHDR, CDR2 SFDVKD. V was trimmed by 4 bases and J by 5 bases, leaving 18 bases between them. The CDR3 nucleotides read TGTGCCACCAGTGACTACGGAGGTGGGGTGTTAGATACGCAGTATTTT. Its protein is CATSDYGGGVLDTQYF.

The J gene is TRBJ1-6, the V gene TRBV14, with 9 bases identical to TRBD1. Germline CDR1 SGHDN, CDR2 FVKESK. CDR3 size: 15 residues. V dropped 4 bases and J dropped 8; count of bases not matched to a gene: 6. The chain's CDR3 is CASSPWTGVDSPLHF. For the CDR3, the DNA is TGTGCCAGCAGCCCCTGGACAGGGGTGGATTCACCCCTCCACTTT. The complete variable domain, with remaining parts taken from reference TRBV14 and TRBJ1-6, reads EAGVTQFPSHSVIEKGQTVTLRCDPISGHDNLYWYRRVMGKEIKFLLHFVKESKQDESGMPNNRFLAERTGGTYSTLKVQPAELEDSGVYFCASSPWTGVDSPLHFGNGTRLTVT.

This clone was observed once. The gene calls are TRBV7-2 and TRBJ1-4; 7 bases align to TRBD1. This CDR3 contains 14 residues. V shed 9 bases and J 7 bases; nucleotides not matched to a gene: 11. Germline V CDR1 and CDR2: SGHTA, FQGNSA. CDR3 nucleotides: TGTGCCAGTACGCGTGCAGGGGGTATTGAAAAACTGTTTTTT. It encodes CASTRAGGIEKLFF.

The chain couples TRBV6-5 to TRBJ1-1; unclear D gene. V lost 7 bases to trimming and J lost 0 bases, with 12 bases between them. This CDR3 is 14 amino acids long. The germline gives CDR1 MNHEY, CDR2 SVGAGI. The CDR3 DNA follows: TGTGCCAGCAAACCTGACACAATGAACACTGAAGCTTTCTTT. As protein: CASKPDTMNTEAFF.

This clone was recorded only once. This chain connects TRBV29-1 to TRBJ2-7, with 7 bases lining up with TRBD1. Trimming cost V 5 bases and J 2 bases; bases outside gene matches: 3. Germline CDR1 is SQVTM and CDR2 is ANQGSEA. CDR3 length: 12 residues. CDR3: CSVSGQAYEQYF. Here the CDR3 DNA reads TGCAGCGTTTCAGGACAGGCCTACGAGCAGTACTTC.

The rearrangement uses TRBV25-1 and TRBJ1-4; D may be TRBD1 (5 bases). Trimming left V 5 bases short and J 10 bases short, with 17 bases between. The CDR3 spans 14 residues. Germline CDR1 MGHDK, CDR2 SYGVNS. CDR3 region: CASSPQDKAPKLFF. CDR3 DNA sequence: TGTGCCAGCAGTCCCCAGGACAAGGCCCCAAAACTGTTTTTT.